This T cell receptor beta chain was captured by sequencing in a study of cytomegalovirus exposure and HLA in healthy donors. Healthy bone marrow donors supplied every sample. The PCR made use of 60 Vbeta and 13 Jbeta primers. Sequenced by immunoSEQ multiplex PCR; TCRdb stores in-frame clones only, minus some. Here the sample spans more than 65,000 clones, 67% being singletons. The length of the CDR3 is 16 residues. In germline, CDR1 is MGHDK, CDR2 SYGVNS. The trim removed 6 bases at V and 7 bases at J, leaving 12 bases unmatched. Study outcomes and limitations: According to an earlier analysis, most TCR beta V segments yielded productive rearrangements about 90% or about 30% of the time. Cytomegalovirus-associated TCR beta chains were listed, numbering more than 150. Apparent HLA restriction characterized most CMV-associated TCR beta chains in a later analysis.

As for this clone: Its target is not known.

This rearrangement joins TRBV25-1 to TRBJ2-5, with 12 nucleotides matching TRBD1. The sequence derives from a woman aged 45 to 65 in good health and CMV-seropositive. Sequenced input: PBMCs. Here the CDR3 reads CASSSGTGGEVGTQYF. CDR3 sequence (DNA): TGTGCCAGCAGCTCTGGGACAGGGGGCGAGGTTGGGACCCAGTACTTC.